The clone carrying this T cell receptor (beta chain) has just a few counts. What it recognizes is unknown. The sample is drawn from a study of T-cell memory formation after mild COVID-19. TCRdb independently ran MiXCR on the 5' RACE reads; one entry per CDR3 protein. The data contain about 420,000 distinct CDR3 sequences, roughly a quarter of them singletons. The CDR3 spans 17 residues. Germline V gene lookup returns CDR1 SEHNR and CDR2 FQNEAQ (reference sequence). The V gene lost 1 base and the J gene lost 4 bases, with 19 bases spanning the gap. The study's findings and limits: Some clones that responded were present in memory (sampled pre-infection), which suggests cross-reactive memory joined. CD4+ contracting clones were mainly CM and EM; CD8+ ones, EMRA.

The J gene is TRBJ2-5, the V gene TRBV7-9; the D gene is possibly TRBD2 (6 bases). The specimen was PBMCs or a T cell subset sorted from them (not recorded which). This clonotype was sampled from an adult woman who had mild COVID-19 (a few samples of this study predate the infection). Cell type and time point are not known. The DNA of the CDR3 is TGTGCCAGCAGCTTAGGAGGAGGGTGGTCAATTGGAGAGACCCAGTACTTC. Translating gives CASSLGGGWSIGETQYF.